The 7 T cell receptor beta chains below were found in one sample sequenced in a study of siplizumab effects on memory and regulatory T cells. Assay: immunoSEQ multiplex PCR; the TCRdb copy retains only in-frame clones and omits some. The sample shows about 94,000 clones, 94% of them seen only once. What was sequenced was non-Treg CD4+ T cells sorted from blood. Every receptor here comes from a human donor in good health.

V is TRBV10-2 and J is TRBJ1-3, with D maybe TRBD1 (5 bases). V was shortened by 7 bases and J by 0 bases, with 13 bases between the two germline ends. The CDR3 runs 15 residues. CDR1 and CDR2 from the germline V gene are WSHSY and SAAADI. CDR3 DNA: TGCGCCAGCAAAATAGGGGTTGGCTCTGGAAACACCATATATTTT. Its protein is CASKIGVGSGNTIYF.

This chain joins TRBV13 and TRBJ2-1, with 10 bases aligning to TRBD1. CDR1 PRHDT and CDR2 FYEKMQ come from the germline V gene (reference sequence). CDR3 size: 15 residues. The trim removed 7 bases at V and 3 bases at J, leaving 6 bases unmatched. The CDR3: CASTMGQGLYNEQFF. The CDR3 coding sequence is TGTGCCAGCACGATGGGACAGGGGCTCTACAATGAGCAGTTCTTC.

The CDR3: CASSSIPGLRQETQYF. DNA for the CDR3: TGTGCCAGCAGTTCCATCCCGGGACTAAGACAAGAGACCCAGTACTTC. The chain recombines TRBV6-6 with TRBJ2-5; 7 bases match TRBD2. Germline V CDR1 and CDR2: MNHNY, SVGAGI (reference sequence). V lost 4 bases to trimming and J lost 2 bases; unmatched junction nucleotides: 10. This CDR3 region has 16 residues.

This sequence joins TRBV4-2 and TRBJ1-2; D is possibly TRBD1 (6 bases). Trimming cost V 4 bases and J 3 bases, with 12 bases left between them. This CDR3 comprises 14 residues. Germline CDR1 and CDR2: LGHNA and YNFKEQ. CDR3 DNA: TGTGCCAGCAGCCGCGTCGGGGGCCACTATGGCTACACCTTC. It translates to CASSRVGGHYGYTF.

The chain links TRBV5-1 to TRBJ2-1; TRBD2 might be the D (6 bases). This CDR3 has 14 residues. Germline V gene data show CDR1 as SGHRS and CDR2 as YFSETQ. Trimming cost V 4 bases and J 1 base, with 9 bases left between them. The CDR3 nucleotides are TGCGCCAGCAGCCTAGCGCTATCCTACAATGAGCAGTTCTTC. Amino acid sequence: CASSLALSYNEQFF.

V gene TRBV2 combines with J gene TRBJ2-3; perhaps TRBD1 as D (6 bases). Trimming pared 5 bases from V and 0 bases from J, leaving 12 bases between. This CDR3 has 15 residues. Germline V gene lookup returns CDR1 SNHLY and CDR2 FYNNEI. The CDR3 DNA is TGTGCCAGCAGTTTAGACAGGCAGAGCACAGATACGCAGTATTTT. Protein product: CASSLDRQSTDTQYF.

The count of this clone is one. The chain employs TRBV2 and TRBJ1-1; no firm D call. With 0 bases removed from V and 5 bases from J, the gap between germline ends came to 10 bases. Germline V lookup: CDR1 SNHLY, CDR2 FYNNEI. This CDR3 region has 14 residues. In DNA form, the CDR3 reads TGTGCCAGCAGTGAAGCGCTTCTGCGGACTGAAGCTTTCTTT. Translated: CASSEALLRTEAFF. The whole variable domain, remainder taken from reference TRBV2 and TRBJ1-1, is EPEVTQTPSHQVTQMGQEVILRCVPISNHLYFYWYRQILGQKVEFLVSFYNNEISEKSEIFDDQFSVERPDGSNFTLKIRSTKLEDSAMYFCASSEALLRTEAFFGQGTRLTVV.